The 32 T cell receptor beta chains below come from one sample, sequenced in a study of blood T cell repertoires in COVID-19. The table came from immunoSEQ multiplex PCR; TCRdb's copy has only in-frame clones and leaves some out. The sample records a few hundred thousand clones, more than 75% being singletons. Sequenced material: PBMCs or T cells enriched from blood (not recorded which). The receptor set was obtained from a woman aged 40-49 years with acute COVID-19.

There are a few counts of this clone. J is TRBJ1-2 and V is TRBV11-2, with D perhaps TRBD1 (6 bases). V was pared by 1 base and J by 4 bases, with 10 bases between. The V gene's germline CDR1 is SGHAT and CDR2 FQNNGV. This CDR3 is built from 14 residues. The CDR3 protein is CASSLAEGGYGYTF. As DNA, the CDR3 is TGTGCCAGCAGCTTAGCGGAAGGGGGCTATGGCTACACCTTC.

The chain links TRBV6-5 to TRBJ1-6, with 7 bases identical to TRBD1. V lost 7 bases and J lost 9; bases outside the gene matches: 9. The CDR3 runs 14 residues. Per germline, CDR1 MNHEY and CDR2 SVGAGI. CDR3 DNA: TGTGCCAGCATGATGGACAGGAGTGGTTCACCCCTCCACTTT. Its protein is CASMMDRSGSPLHF.

This clone was counted a single time. This chain joins TRBV5-4 and TRBJ2-3, with a tentative D call TRBD2 (7 bases). The germline V and J ends were trimmed by 4 bases and 0 bases, with 12 bases remaining between them. The CDR3 is 15 amino acids. Germline V gives CDR1 SGHNT, CDR2 YYREEE (reference sequence). CDR3 amino acids: CASSPGGGSTDTQYF. The DNA of the CDR3 is TGTGCCAGCAGCCCTGGGGGGGGCAGCACAGATACGCAGTATTTT. Supplemented by reference TRBV5-4 and TRBJ2-3, the full variable domain reads ETGVTQSPTHLIKTRGQQVTLRCSSQSGHNTVSWYQQALGQGPQFIFQYYREEENGRGNFPPRFSGLQFPNYSSELNVNALELDDSALYLCASSPGGGSTDTQYFGPGTRLTVL.

In this sample, this clone turned up a few times. The chain recombines TRBV5-6 with TRBJ1-6, with D possibly being TRBD1 (6 bases). The length of the CDR3 is 14 residues. Per germline, CDR1 SGHDT and CDR2 YYEEEE. V was clipped by 3 bases and J by 7 bases, with 11 bases between them. This chain's CDR3 is CASSSGQLNSPLHF. DNA of the CDR3: TGTGCCAGCAGCTCCGGACAGCTCAATTCACCCCTCCACTTT.

The V gene is TRBV30, the J gene TRBJ1-4; a weak D match, TRBD1 (6 bases). Germline assignment: CDR1 GTSNPN and CDR2 SVGIG (reference sequence). The ends were cut back, 5 bases at V and 3 bases at J, with 16 bases in the middle. CDR3 length: 15 amino acids. CDR3 protein: CAWSGGGGSNEKLFF. For the CDR3, the DNA is TGTGCCTGGTCGGGAGGCGGGGGCTCTAATGAAAAACTGTTTTTT.

The CDR3, as DNA: TGTGCCAGCAGCAATTTGCTCAGGTCCTACGAGCAGTACTTC. Its translation is CASSNLLRSYEQYF. This chain joins TRBV7-9 and TRBJ2-7; the D is unclear. The V gene's germline CDR1 is SEHNR and CDR2 FQNEAQ (reference sequence). The CDR3 runs 14 residues. V lost 5 bases and J lost 1, with 12 bases in between.

This clone was picked up many times. This chain joins TRBV5-4 and TRBJ1-1; 9 bases fit TRBD1. Trimming cost V 4 bases and J 1 base; bases outside gene matches: 11. This CDR3 contains 17 residues. Germline V gives CDR1 SGHNT, CDR2 YYREEE (reference sequence). The CDR3 sequence: CASSDNRGRGSNTEAFF. For the CDR3, the DNA is TGTGCCAGCAGCGACAACAGGGGGCGGGGATCGAACACTGAAGCTTTCTTT.

The chain joins TRBV3-1 (or the pseudogene TRBV3-2) to TRBJ1-6, with D maybe TRBD1 (5 bases). Germline V gene data show CDR1 as LGHDT and CDR2 as YNNKEL (reference sequence). The V end was cut by 4 bases, the J end by 4 bases, with 11 bases between. This CDR3 contains 15 residues. This CDR3 reads CASSLREGYNSPLHF. The CDR3 nucleotides read TGTGCCAGCAGCCTCAGGGAGGGGTATAATTCACCCCTCCACTTT.

The chain combines TRBV5-5 with TRBJ2-7; tentatively, D is TRBD2 (5 bases). V was pared by 6 bases and J by 4 bases, with 14 bases between. The germline gives CDR1 SGHKS, CDR2 YYEKEE (reference sequence). The CDR3 totals 13 residues. The CDR3, as DNA: TGTGCCAGCAACCGCGGACTTGGATACGAGCAGTACTTC. It yields the protein CASNRGLGYEQYF.

V is TRBV28 and J is TRBJ1-2; D remains unclear. V was clipped by 8 bases and J by 5 bases, with 12 bases between them. Looked up from germline, CDR1 is MDHEN and CDR2 is SYDVKM. The CDR3 runs 12 residues. Here the CDR3 reads CASQLGVYGYTF. The CDR3 DNA sequence: TGTGCCAGCCAACTGGGCGTTTATGGCTACACCTTC.

This chain joins TRBV3-1 (or the pseudogene TRBV3-2) and TRBJ2-7, with TRBD1 matching 7 bases. The germline V gene has CDR1 LGHDT and CDR2 YNNKEL (reference sequence). The CDR3 length is 16 residues. Unmatched junction bases numbered 10, after V lost 1 base and J lost 4 bases. The CDR3 here is CASSQVAGTATYEQYF. CDR3 sequence (DNA): TGTGCCAGCAGCCAAGTTGCCGGGACAGCGACTTACGAGCAGTACTTC.

V and J are TRBV7-8 and TRBJ2-3; 12 positions match TRBD2. In germline, CDR1 is SGHVS, CDR2 FQNEAQ. The CDR3 is 17 amino acids. V lost 4 bases, J lost 4 bases, and 9 bases stayed unmatched. In DNA, the CDR3 is TGTGCCAGCAGCTCGCTCTTGACTAGCGGGAGTGCAGATACGCAGTATTTT. Encoded protein: CASSSLLTSGSADTQYF.

J is TRBJ2-5 and V is TRBV15, with 11 bases that match TRBD2. CDR1 is LNHNV, CDR2 YYDKDF, per germline (reference sequence). After removal of 8 bases from V and 7 bases from J, the junction contained 9 bases not matched to a gene. The CDR3 length is 14 residues. CDR3 coding DNA: TGTGCCACCGGGACCCTAGCGGGAGGCGGGACCCAGTACTTC. It yields the protein CATGTLAGGGTQYF. Using reference TRBV15 and TRBJ2-5 for the parts outside the CDR3, the full variable domain is DAMVIQNPRYQVTQFGKPVTLSCSQTLNHNVMYWYQQKSSQAPKLLFHYYDKDFNNEADTPDNFQSRRPNTSFCFLDIRSPGLGDTAMYLCATGTLAGGGTQYFGPGTRLLVL.

This chain connects TRBV5-6 to TRBJ1-5; D not resolved. The germline V gene has CDR1 SGHDT and CDR2 YYEEEE. V lost 0 bases, J lost 0 bases, and 4 bases lay in between. CDR3 length equals 14 residues. The CDR3 region is CASSLAGSNQPQHF. CDR3 nucleotide sequence: TGTGCCAGCAGCTTGGCCGGTAGCAATCAGCCCCAGCATTTT.

The V and J genes are TRBV4-1 and TRBJ2-7, with 10 bases fitting TRBD2. Losses at the gene ends were 0 bases for V and 5 bases for J; bases not matched to a gene: 13. The CDR3 totals 18 residues. CDR1 is MGHRA, CDR2 YSYEKL, per germline. CDR3 protein: CASSQDSKASGSRNEQYF. The CDR3 DNA follows: TGCGCCAGCAGCCAAGATTCTAAGGCTAGCGGGAGTCGGAACGAGCAGTACTTC.

The chain carries TRBV11-1 and TRBJ2-1; TRBD1 agrees at 8 bases. J was trimmed by 8 bases and V by 5 bases; bases with no gene match: 11. Per the germline V gene, CDR1 is SGHAT and CDR2 is FQDESV (reference sequence). The CDR3 is made up of 15 amino acids. The CDR3 is CASSLRPGTGYEQFF. In DNA form, the CDR3 reads TGTGCCAGCAGCCTAAGGCCCGGGACAGGCTATGAGCAGTTCTTC.

V and J are TRBV18 and TRBJ2-2; D is perhaps TRBD2 (5 bases). V was clipped by 2 bases and J by 1 base, with 11 bases between them. CDR1 is KGHSH and CDR2 is LQKENI in the germline V gene. The CDR3 is 16 residues long. The CDR3 reads CASSPNGGQNTGELFF. The CDR3 coding sequence is TGTGCCAGCTCACCAAACGGAGGTCAGAACACCGGGGAGCTGTTTTTT.

This clone was counted once. This chain connects TRBV11-3 to TRBJ2-1; D gene uncertain. The germline V and J ends were trimmed by 0 bases and 4 bases, with 7 bases remaining between them. The germline V gene encodes CDR1 SGHNT and CDR2 YENEEA. The CDR3 is made up of 14 amino acids. The CDR3 here is CASSLDPGYNEQFF. The CDR3 DNA reads TGTGCCAGCAGCTTAGATCCGGGTTACAATGAGCAGTTCTTC. The full variable domain, in which reference TRBV11-3 and TRBJ2-1 provide the parts outside the CDR3, is EAGVVQSPRYKIIEKKQPVAFWCNPISGHNTLYWYLQNLGQGPELLIRYENEEAVDDSQLPKDRFSAERLKGVDSTLKIQPAELGDSAVYLCASSLDPGYNEQFFGPGTRLTVL.

The chain is built from TRBV24-1 and TRBJ2-6; 7 nucleotides match TRBD2. Germline V gene lookup returns CDR1 KGHDR and CDR2 SFDVKD. Unmatched junction bases numbered 2, after V lost 1 base and J lost 3 bases. This CDR3 region has 16 residues. CDR3 coding DNA: TGTGCCACCAGTGATTTCGGGGGGTATGGGGCCAACGTCCTGACTTTC. Protein: CATSDFGGYGANVLTF.

This clone was seen once. The CDR3 spells CASEYSYEQYF. DNA for the CDR3: TGTGCCAGCGAGTACAGCTACGAGCAGTACTTC. The chain links TRBV6-5 to TRBJ2-7, with D uncertain. Germline-derived CDR1 and CDR2 are MNHEY and SVGAGI. The V and J ends lost 8 bases and 3 bases respectively, with 8 bases between them. The CDR3 length is 11 residues.

This sequence joins TRBV30 and TRBJ1-5, with TRBD1 matching 9 bases. This CDR3 has 15 amino acids. Germline V gene data show CDR1 as GTSNPN and CDR2 as SVGIG (reference sequence). The V segment lost 4 bases and the J segment 5 bases; nucleotides outside the gene matches: 9. In nucleotides, the CDR3 is TGTGCCTGGAATAGTGGACAGGGGAGAGATCAGCCCCAGCATTTT. This codes for CAWNSGQGRDQPQHF.

This rearrangement joins TRBV30 to TRBJ1-2; perhaps TRBD1 as D (6 bases). Deletions cut 4 bases from V and 14 bases from J, with 23 bases between. Germline CDR1 reads GTSNPN; CDR2 reads SVGIG (reference sequence). The CDR3 is made up of 13 amino acids. CDR3: CAWTGDKWSVDTF. For the CDR3, the DNA is TGTGCCTGGACTGGGGACAAGTGGTCTGTGGATACCTTC.

The sample holds a few counts of this clone. CDR3 region: CASRRLPDGYTF. The CDR3 coding sequence is TGTGCCAGCAGGAGACTTCCTGATGGCTACACCTTC. The chain combines TRBV28 with TRBJ1-2; the D is unclear. This CDR3 contains 12 residues. Looked up from germline, CDR1 is MDHEN and CDR2 is SYDVKM. The V end was cut by 6 bases, the J end by 6 bases, with 11 bases between.

The table lists this clone with a count of one. The V gene is TRBV9, the J gene TRBJ2-5, with 8 bases lining up with TRBD2. The CDR3 totals 14 residues. CDR1 and CDR2 from the germline V gene are SGDLS and YYNGEE. Trimming cost V 1 base and J 5 bases; bases outside gene matches: 4. The CDR3 sequence: CASSVSGSKETQYF. In nucleotides, the CDR3 is TGTGCCAGCAGCGTAAGCGGGAGCAAGGAGACCCAGTACTTC.

This sequence joins TRBV5-1 and TRBJ2-5, with D perhaps TRBD2 (5 bases). The CDR3 contains 14 residues. Germline V gene sequence: CDR1 SGHRS, CDR2 YFSETQ. V shed 4 bases and J shed 1 base, with 11 bases lying between them. CDR3 loop: CASSRTRPQETQYF. The CDR3 coding sequence is TGCGCCAGCAGCCGCACTAGGCCCCAAGAGACCCAGTACTTC.

The gene calls are TRBV27 and TRBJ2-1, with 10 bases that match TRBD2. The CDR3 has 15 amino acids. Germline V gene data show CDR1 as MNHEY and CDR2 as SMNVEV (reference sequence). V was clipped by 8 bases and J by 6 bases; unmatched bases: 10. For the CDR3, the DNA is TGTGCCAGCCGCCCGCTAGCGGGAGCGGGCAATGAGCAGTTCTTC. Translation gives CASRPLAGAGNEQFF.

The rearrangement joins TRBV10-3 to TRBJ2-1; 9 bases fit TRBD2. The J segment lost 2 bases and the V segment lost 0 bases, leaving 5 bases of the junction unmatched. Germline V gene data show CDR1 as ENHRY and CDR2 as SYGVKD. This CDR3 contains 17 residues. CDR3 amino acids: CAISESIAGAPYNEQFF. The DNA for the CDR3 is TGTGCCATCAGTGAGTCGATAGCGGGAGCCCCCTACAATGAGCAGTTCTTC.

This chain joins TRBV28 and TRBJ1-6; TRBD1 aligns across 7 bases. This CDR3 spans 15 amino acids. Germline assignment: CDR1 MDHEN and CDR2 SYDVKM. The V and J ends lost 2 bases and 6 bases, in that order; junction bases with no gene match: 4. The chain's CDR3 is CASSLEGAGNSPLHF. In DNA form, the CDR3 reads TGTGCCAGCAGTTTAGAGGGGGCGGGTAATTCACCCCTCCACTTT. Full variable domain (remainder filled in from reference TRBV28 and TRBJ1-6): DVKVTQSSRYLVKRTGEKVFLECVQDMDHENMFWYRQDPGLGLRLIYFSYDVKMKEKGDIPEGYSVSREKKERFSLILESASTNQTSMYLCASSLEGAGNSPLHFGNGTRLTVT.

The chain recombines TRBV19 with TRBJ1-5, with D perhaps matching TRBD1 (6 bases). Trimming cost V 2 bases and J 1 base, with 15 bases left between them. The CDR3 runs to 17 residues. Germline V lookup: CDR1 LNHDA, CDR2 SQIVND (reference sequence). The CDR3 bases are TGTGCCAGTAGTATAAGGCGGGGGCAGGGGAGCAATCAGCCCCAGCATTTT. Translated, it gives CASSIRRGQGSNQPQHF. Filled out from reference TRBV19 and TRBJ1-5, the complete variable domain reads DGGITQSPKYLFRKEGQNVTLSCEQNLNHDAMYWYRQDPGQGLRLIYYSQIVNDFQKGDIAEGYSVSREKKESFPLTVTSAQKNPTAFYLCASSIRRGQGSNQPQHFGDGTRLSIL.

The chain joins TRBV6-5 to TRBJ2-3, with TRBD2 identical over 13 bases. The germline V gene encodes CDR1 MNHEY and CDR2 SVGAGI. This CDR3 is built from 16 residues. With 3 bases clipped from V and 4 bases from J, the junction kept 4 bases outside the gene matches. The CDR3 is CASSYHTSGRADTQYF. The CDR3 coding sequence is TGTGCCAGCAGTTATCACACTAGCGGGAGGGCAGATACGCAGTATTTT.

The rearrangement joins TRBV7-3 to TRBJ2-3; D possibly corresponds to TRBD2 (6 bases). CDR1 is SGHTA and CDR2 is FQGTGA in the germline V gene. The CDR3 has 15 residues. V was shortened by 3 bases and J by 1 base, with 11 bases between the two germline ends. CDR3: CASSLEGFGTDTQYF. The CDR3 DNA follows: TGTGCCAGCAGCTTGGAGGGATTTGGCACAGATACGCAGTATTTT.

The chain uses TRBV4-1 and TRBJ2-7; 8 nucleotides line up with TRBD2. The CDR3 is made up of 18 amino acids. Germline values: CDR1 MGHRA, CDR2 YSYEKL. V gave up 1 base and J gave up 3 bases; unmatched junction bases: 14. CDR3 in DNA: TGCGCCAGCAGCCAAGGACGCCTAGCGGGCGACGCCGACTACGAGCAGTACTTC. This codes for CASSQGRLAGDADYEQYF.